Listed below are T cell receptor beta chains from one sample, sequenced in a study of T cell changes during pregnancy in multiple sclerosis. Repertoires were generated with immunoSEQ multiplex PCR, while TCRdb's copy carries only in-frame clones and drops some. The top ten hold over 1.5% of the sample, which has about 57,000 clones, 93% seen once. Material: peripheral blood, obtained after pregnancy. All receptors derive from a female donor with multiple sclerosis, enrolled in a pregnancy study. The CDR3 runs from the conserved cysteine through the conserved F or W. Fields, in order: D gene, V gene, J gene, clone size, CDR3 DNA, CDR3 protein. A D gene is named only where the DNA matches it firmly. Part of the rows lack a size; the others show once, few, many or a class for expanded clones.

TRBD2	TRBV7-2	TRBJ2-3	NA	TGTGCCAGCAGCTCGACAATACTAGCGGGTAGGACAGATACGCAGTATTTT	CASSSTILAGRTDTQYF
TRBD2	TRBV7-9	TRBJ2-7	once	TGTGCCAGCAGCCCCCTAAGAGCGGGAGGGCCATACGAGCAGTACTTC	CASSPLRAGGPYEQYF
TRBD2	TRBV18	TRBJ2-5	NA	TGTGCCAGCTCATCGATAGCGGGACCGGAGACCCAGTACTTC	CASSSIAGPETQYF
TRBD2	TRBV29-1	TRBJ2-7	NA	TGCAGCGCCACTAGCGGGATCTACGAGCAGTACTTC	CSATSGIYEQYF
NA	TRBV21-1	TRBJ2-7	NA	TGTGCCAGCAGCAAAGCACGAGGACTAGCGACCTACGAGCAGTACTTC	CASSKARGLATYEQYF
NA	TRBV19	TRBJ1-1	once	TGTGCCAGTATGGAGACGAGAAACACTGAAGCTTTCTTT	CASMETRNTEAFF
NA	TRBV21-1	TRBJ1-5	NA	TGTGCCAGCAGCTCGGGGGGGCTTCAGCCCCAGCATTTT	CASSSGGLQPQHF
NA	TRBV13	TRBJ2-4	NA	TGTGCCAGCAGCTTAAGCAACAGTAGGCGGGGAACCAAAAACATTCAGTACTTC	CASSLSNSRRGTKNIQYF
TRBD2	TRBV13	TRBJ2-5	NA	TGTGCCACGACTAGCGGGAGTTTGAAGACCCAGTACTTC	CATTSGSLKTQYF
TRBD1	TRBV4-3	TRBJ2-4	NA	TGCGCCAGCAGCCTCATGCCGGGACAGGGGAAGAAGAACATTCAGTACTTC	CASSLMPGQGKKNIQYF
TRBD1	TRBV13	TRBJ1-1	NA	TGTGCCAGCAGCTCACCGACAGGGGGAAGCACTGAAGCTTTCTTT	CASSSPTGGSTEAFF
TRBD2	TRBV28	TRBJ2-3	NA	TGTGCCAGCACTGTAGAGCGGGATCCCACAGATACGCAGTATTTT	CASTVERDPTDTQYF
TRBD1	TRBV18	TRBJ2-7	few	TGTGCCAGCACCCCCGGACAGGGGGACGAGCAGTACTTC	CASTPGQGDEQYF
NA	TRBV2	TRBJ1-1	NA	TGTGCCAGCTGTCCCTTAGCAGAACAAGGTGAAGCTTTCTTT	CASCPLAEQGEAFF
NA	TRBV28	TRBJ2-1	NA	TGTGCCAGCAGTTCCTGGACAGAGATCTACAATGAGCAGTTCTTC	CASSSWTEIYNEQFF
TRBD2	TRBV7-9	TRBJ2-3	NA	TGTGCCAGCAGCTTAGCGACTAGCGGCACAGATACGCAGTATTTT	CASSLATSGTDTQYF
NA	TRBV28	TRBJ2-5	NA	TGTGCCAGCAGTTTTCAGTTCCAAGAGACCCAGTACTTC	CASSFQFQETQYF
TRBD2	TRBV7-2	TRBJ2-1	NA	TGTGCCAGCAGCCCCTCCGCGGGAGTCATCTACAATGAGCAGTTCTTC	CASSPSAGVIYNEQFF
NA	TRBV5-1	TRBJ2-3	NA	TGCGCCAGCAGCTTTGGGACATTAGCTACCACAGATACGCAGTATTTT	CASSFGTLATTDTQYF
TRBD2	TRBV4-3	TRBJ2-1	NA	TGCGCCAGCAGCCAAGATGACAGCGGGAGATTCATTGAGCAGTTCTTC	CASSQDDSGRFIEQFF
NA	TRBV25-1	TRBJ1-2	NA	TGTGCCAGCGCCAGGACGGGGAACTATGGCTACACCTTC	CASARTGNYGYTF
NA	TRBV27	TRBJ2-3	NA	TGTGCCAGCAGCGGGGGAACAGATACGCAGTATTTT	CASSGGTDTQYF
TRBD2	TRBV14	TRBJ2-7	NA	TGTGCCAGCAGCGAAGAGCCGGGACTAGCAAGCTACGAGCAGTACTTC	CASSEEPGLASYEQYF
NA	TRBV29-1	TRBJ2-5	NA	TGCAGCGTGCGACAGAGACTCCAAGAGACCCAGTACTTC	CSVRQRLQETQYF
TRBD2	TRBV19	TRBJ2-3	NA	TGTGCCAGTAGTATATCTGGCGCGGGAGGTGCTGATACGCAGTATTTT	CASSISGAGGADTQYF
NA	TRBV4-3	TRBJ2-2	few	TGCGCCAGCAGCCAAGAAAACAGGGAAATCGGGGAGCTGTTTTTT	CASSQENREIGELFF
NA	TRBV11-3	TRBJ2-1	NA	TGTGCCAGCAGCTTACCCGGTCCCTCCTACAATGAGCAGTTCTTC	CASSLPGPSYNEQFF
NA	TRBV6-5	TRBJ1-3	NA	TGTGCCAGCAGTCGTAACAGAGACTCTGGAAACACCATATATTTT	CASSRNRDSGNTIYF